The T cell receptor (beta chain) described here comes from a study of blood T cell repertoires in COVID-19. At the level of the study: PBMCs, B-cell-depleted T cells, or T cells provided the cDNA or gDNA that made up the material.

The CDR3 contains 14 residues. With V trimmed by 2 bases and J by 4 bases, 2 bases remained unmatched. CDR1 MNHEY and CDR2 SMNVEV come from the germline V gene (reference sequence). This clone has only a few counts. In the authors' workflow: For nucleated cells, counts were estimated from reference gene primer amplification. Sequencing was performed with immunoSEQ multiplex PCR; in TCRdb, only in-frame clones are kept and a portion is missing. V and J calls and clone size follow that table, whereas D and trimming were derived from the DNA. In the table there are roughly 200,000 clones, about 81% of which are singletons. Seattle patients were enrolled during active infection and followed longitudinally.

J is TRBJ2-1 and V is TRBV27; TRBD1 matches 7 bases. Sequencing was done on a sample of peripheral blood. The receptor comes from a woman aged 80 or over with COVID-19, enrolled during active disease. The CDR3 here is CASSLGTAYNEQFF. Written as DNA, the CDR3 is TGTGCCAGCAGTTTAGGGACAGCTTACAATGAGCAGTTCTTC.